Listed below are T cell receptor beta chains from one sample, sequenced in a study of blood T cell repertoires in COVID-19. The repertoire was sequenced with immunoSEQ multiplex PCR; TCRdb's copy has only in-frame clones and lacks some. Found here are about 360,000 clones, roughly 86% of them singletons; the top ten hold less than 3.5%. Sequenced: peripheral blood. The receptor set was obtained from a human donor in a cohort sampled during active COVID-19. CDR3s include the opening cysteine and the closing phenylalanine or tryptophan. D genes are given only for firm matches. Size is stated for part of the rows, as once, few or many counts, or as a class when the clone is expanded.

d_call,clone_size,j_call,v_call,cdr3_nt,cdr3_aa
.,.,TRBJ1-2,TRBV5-5,TGTGCCAGCAGCTCCCTCCCCGGGGAAACCTATGGCTACACCTTC,CASSSLPGETYGYTF
TRBD1,few,TRBJ1-3,TRBV11-2,TGTGCCAGCAGCCTGGACAGGCTCGGGGGCACCATATATTTT,CASSLDRLGGTIYF
TRBD1,.,TRBJ1-2,TRBV7-8,TGTGCCAGCAGCTTAACTGGACAGGGTCGCTACACCTTC,CASSLTGQGRYTF
TRBD2,.,TRBJ2-1,TRBV5-6,TGTGCCAGCAGCTTAGGACATAGAGCTAGCGGGCGAGATGAGCAGTTCTTC,CASSLGHRASGRDEQFF
TRBD1,once,TRBJ1-1,TRBV7-3,TGTGCCAGCAGCTTGACAGGGGGCGAAACTGAAGCTTTCTTT,CASSLTGGETEAFF
.,once,TRBJ2-1,TRBV11-2,TGTGCCAGCAGCTTAGGACCGGGACTGTCAAGCCATGAGCAGTTCTTC,CASSLGPGLSSHEQFF
TRBD2,.,TRBJ2-2,TRBV10-3,TGTGCCATCAGTGCGGGACTCCCGAGGGAGGGCGGGGAGCTGTTTTTT,CAISAGLPREGGELFF
.,.,TRBJ2-7,TRBV7-9,TGTGCCAGCAGCTCCCTGGACAACTACGAGCAGTACTTC,CASSSLDNYEQYF
TRBD1,.,TRBJ1-1,TRBV7-8,TGTGCCAGCAGCGCGGACAGGGGGTTCGGCACTGAAGCTTTCTTT,CASSADRGFGTEAFF
.,.,TRBJ1-6,TRBV5-1,TGCGCCAGCAGCTTGGAGCAGGGTGGGAATTCACCCCTCCACTTT,CASSLEQGGNSPLHF
.,.,TRBJ2-7,TRBV28,TGTGCCAGCACCCCGACAAGTCAAAATGAGCAGTACTTC,CASTPTSQNEQYF
.,.,TRBJ2-1,TRBV7-2,TGTGCCAGCAGCTTAGTCGGGGAGTTGGGCAATGAGCAGTTCTTC,CASSLVGELGNEQFF
TRBD2,.,TRBJ2-1,TRBV30,TGTGCCTGGGGCGCGGGAGGACTCCATGAGCAGTTCTTC,CAWGAGGLHEQFF
TRBD1,.,TRBJ2-7,TRBV27,TGTGCCAGCAGTTTAAGTTACGGGACAGAGGTCTACGAGCAGTACTTC,CASSLSYGTEVYEQYF
TRBD1,.,TRBJ1-2,TRBV6-5,TGTGCCAGCAGTTACGGACAGGAGAGGAGTAATGGCTACACCTTC,CASSYGQERSNGYTF
.,.,TRBJ1-2,TRBV6-5,TGTGCCAGCGGCCTTGTCGGGGTCAGCTATGGCTACACCTTC,CASGLVGVSYGYTF
TRBD1,.,TRBJ1-2,TRBV5-4,TGTGCCAGCAGCGGACTGGACAGGGGCTATGGCTACACCTTC,CASSGLDRGYGYTF